This T cell receptor beta chain was sequenced in a study of neoadjuvant anti-PD-1 for oral cavity cancer. Study-level background: Non-progressing patients received a fourth nivolumab dose near day 43, then surgery on days 50-56. General observations from the study: With three patients per group, TCR findings need larger cohorts. Post-treatment tumors with larger preexisting clones showed more shrinkage.

Stated time point: after neoadjuvant nivolumab, at surgical resection. This clone was found once. The antigen remains unidentified. The CDR3 runs to 13 residues. V was pared by 2 bases and J by 4 bases, with 8 bases between. Germline V gene sequence: CDR1 SGHAT, CDR2 FQNNGV. Some clones are missing from TCRdb's copy, which holds only in-frame ones; the method was immunoSEQ multiplex PCR. In the table there are 40,000 or so clones, 30% to 40% of which are singletons. This clonotype was obtained from a person between 40 and 85 years old with oral cavity squamous cell carcinoma. Sequenced here: tumor tissue, sampled after nivolumab (anti-PD-1) treatment. The V and J genes are TRBV11-2 and TRBJ2-5; D is undetermined. CDR3 coding DNA: TGTGCCAGCAGCTTAAAGGTTGGAGAGACCCAGTACTTC. Its translation is CASSLKVGETQYF.